This passage covers 10 T cell receptor beta chains from one sample sequenced in a study of shared clonotypes between healthy human individuals. Here immunoSEQ multiplex PCR was the method, and the copy in TCRdb shows in-frame clones only, minus some. Of 2,500,000 or so clones listed, 93% were seen once; the top ten hold 0.36%. The sequencing sample was made of naive CD4+ T cells from PBMCs. Subset specified: CD45RA+ positively selected. The receptors were gathered from a man between 18 and 35 years old in good health. Some clones in this sample may be carry-over from other donors' samples.

The gene calls are TRBV7-9 and TRBJ2-1, with 7 bases aligning to TRBD2. Germline trimming cut 5 bases from V and 0 bases from J; bases unmatched to any gene: 1. This CDR3 contains 14 residues. Germline loops: CDR1 SEHNR, CDR2 FQNEAQ (reference sequence). The CDR3 protein is CASSRDYSYNEQFF. CDR3 DNA: TGTGCCAGCAGCCGGGACTACTCCTACAATGAGCAGTTCTTC.

The rearrangement links TRBV10-3 to TRBJ2-4; 7 bases match TRBD2. The ends lost 5 bases at V and 6 bases at J; junction bases unmatched: 10. Germline V CDR1 and CDR2: ENHRY, SYGVKD. The CDR3 has 15 amino acids. The CDR3 DNA sequence: TGTGCCATCAGTTCGGCGGGAGTCCCCAGAAACATTCAGTACTTC. This gives the protein CAISSAGVPRNIQYF.

The chain uses TRBV6-1 and TRBJ1-2, with no clear D. V was shortened by 2 bases and J by 5 bases, with 6 bases between the two germline ends. Germline CDR1 and CDR2: MNHNS and SASEGT. CDR3 length: 12 amino acids. The chain's CDR3 is CASSENGYGYTF. CDR3 in DNA: TGTGCCAGCAGTGAAAACGGGTATGGCTACACCTTC.

The chain recombines TRBV6-1 with TRBJ1-2; D not resolved. Germline-derived CDR1 and CDR2 are MNHNS and SASEGT. The CDR3 has 13 amino acids. V was clipped by 4 bases and J by 4 bases, with 10 bases between them. CDR3 residues: CASSADNSYGYTF. DNA for the CDR3: TGTGCCAGCAGTGCAGACAACTCCTATGGCTACACCTTC.

V is TRBV19 and J is TRBJ2-1, with a tentative D call TRBD1 (6 bases). Germline assignment: CDR1 LNHDA and CDR2 SQIVND (reference sequence). This CDR3 contains 11 residues. With 4 bases removed from V and 13 bases from J, the gap between germline ends came to 11 bases. The CDR3 nucleotides read TGTGCCAGTAGTACGACAGGAGGACAGTTCTTC. The encoded protein is CASSTTGGQFF.

V usage is TRBV11-2 and J usage is TRBJ2-5, with 13 bases lining up with TRBD2. The CDR3 is 16 amino acids. Germline loops: CDR1 SGHAT, CDR2 FQNNGV. V lost 5 bases and J lost 5; bases outside the gene matches: 8. DNA for the CDR3: TGTGCCAGCAGCCTCGGACTAGCGGGAGATATCGAGACCCAGTACTTC. Protein product: CASSLGLAGDIETQYF.

DNA of the CDR3: TGTGCCAGCAGTTTAAGGACCATCCTCACCGACGAGCAGTACTTC. This gives the protein CASSLRTILTDEQYF. The chain employs TRBV28 and TRBJ2-7; D remains unclear. The CDR3 is 15 amino acids. Trimming pared 2 bases from V and 5 bases from J, leaving 16 bases between. Germline CDR1 MDHEN, CDR2 SYDVKM.

This chain joins TRBV23-1 and TRBJ1-5; 11 nucleotides line up with TRBD1. Being an ORF, TRBV23-1 has a function that is uncertain. V shed 4 bases and J 0 bases; nucleotides not matched to a gene: 11. The CDR3 has 19 amino acids. In DNA, the CDR3 is TGCGCCAGCAGTCCCACGGGACAGGGGGTTCTATATAGCAATCAGCCCCAGCATTTT. As protein: CASSPTGQGVLYSNQPQHF.

The CDR3, as DNA: TGCGCCAGCAGCCAAGCACGGTCTTTTGGGACTCGGAGCTCCTACGAGCAGTACTTC. Its protein is CASSQARSFGTRSSYEQYF. The chain has TRBV4-3 and TRBJ2-7; tentative D call: TRBD2 (6 bases). The CDR3 has 19 residues. CDR1 is LGHNA, CDR2 YSLEER, per germline. Trimming cost V 1 base and J 0 bases, with 22 bases left between them.

The chain carries TRBV5-5 and TRBJ1-2, with 8 positions matching TRBD1. The ends lost 4 bases at V and 4 bases at J; junction bases unmatched: 9. Germline-derived CDR1 and CDR2 are SGHKS and YYEKEE (reference sequence). This CDR3 region has 15 residues. The DNA for the CDR3 is TGTGCCAGCAGCGTTCCGGGACAGGTGGCCTATGGCTACACCTTC. Encoded protein: CASSVPGQVAYGYTF. The complete variable domain, with remaining parts taken from reference TRBV5-5 and TRBJ1-2, reads DAGVTQSPTHLIKTRGQQVTLRCSPISGHKSVSWYQQVLGQGPQFIFQYYEKEERGRGNFPDRFSARQFPNYSSELNVNALLLGDSALYLCASSVPGQVAYGYTFGSGTRLTVV.